This TCR beta chain was found in a study of cytomegalovirus exposure and HLA in healthy donors. Looking at the study overall: Among the approximately 420 donors who were genotyped, approximately 76% fell in the genetic ancestry cluster that is associated with self-reported Caucasian donors.

Remarks on this clone: The antigen is undetermined.

CDR1 and CDR2 from the germline V gene are SEHNR and FQNEAQ (reference sequence). This CDR3 is 15 amino acids long. V lost 6 bases to trimming and J lost 6 bases; unmatched junction nucleotides: 10. Whole-study findings and limits: Cytomegalovirus association was listed for 170 or so TCR beta chains.

The PCR contained 60 Vbeta and 13 Jbeta primers. Repertoires were generated with immunoSEQ multiplex PCR, while TCRdb's copy carries only in-frame clones and drops some. The sample shows about 160,000 clones, around 84% of them seen only once. The sequence was collected from a young man in good health and CMV-seropositive. The chain combines TRBV7-9 with TRBJ1-4, with 7 bases aligning to TRBD1. Specimen: PBMCs. The CDR3 loop is CASRADRVLDEKLFF. CDR3 sequence (DNA): TGTGCCAGCAGAGCAGACAGGGTCCTAGATGAAAAACTGTTTTTT.